What follows is one TCR beta chain and its context. Its antigen has not been determined. The record has no base qualities; no much larger clone is one base away. The ViraFEST assay stimulated PBMC with viral peptide pools and then used TCR sequencing to identify antigen-specific CD4+ T cell clonotypes by expansion. After more than nine days of culture, CD4+ T cells were isolated with the EasySep CD4+ T cell isolation kit. Negative nucleocapsid antibody results before and after vaccination confirmed that the healthy vaccine recipients had no prior SARS-CoV-2 infection. Each well held more than 1.5 million PBMC cultured in IMDM containing approximately 5.3% human AB serum, 8 to 10 IU/ml IL-2 and gentamicin, along with approximately 10 ug/ml peptides. On days 3 and 7, half of the culture medium was replaced with fresh IL-2-containing medium. Unless noted otherwise, every peptide stimulation condition was grown in triplicate wells. PBMC were separated from whole blood using Ficoll-Paque Plus gradient centrifugation and were then either cryopreserved at -140C or used fresh. The overlapping peptide pools covered the spike proteins of SARS-CoV-2 as well as those of the common cold coronaviruses HCoV-NL63, HCoV-OC43 and HCoV-229E. The QIAamp micro DNA kit was used to extract genomic DNA from the cultured CD4+ T cells.

Library method: the immunoSEQ multiplex PCR assay. DNA from the cultured and isolated CD4+ T cells underwent TCR beta CDR3 sequencing. In the source study's methods: The analysis removed non-productive TCR sequences, trimmed reads to the CDR3 region, and retained only CDR3s that were 7 or more amino acids long. Antigen-specific clonotypes were identified with the MANAFEST web app by comparing expansion in peptide wells against reference cultures. To count as positive, a clone had to show expansion at FDR<0.05 compared with the reference and with all other wells, an odds ratio above 5, and a frequency above 0.1% in two replicate wells. A clonotype was defined as cross-reactive if the clonotype was significantly expanded both in SARS-CoV-2 spike wells and in at least one common cold coronavirus spike condition. Using the stringdist R package, CDR3 similarity was measured by Levenshtein distance, and unrooted trees were constructed with ape in R 3.6.1. TCRdb holds this immuneACCESS table with in-frame rearrangements only. Some clones are missing; in checked studies, unresolved V genes explain under half, and the rest has no known cause. The V and J calls and clone size are taken from that table; D and trimming were inferred from the DNA. The table for this sample lists just under 75,000 clones; around 74% of them were counted only once. The biggest ten clones account for around 3% of the sample.

These data come from a study of vaccination effects on CD4 cells after COVID-19 (dated by TCRdb to about 2022). For the study in its entirety: Two doses of either the BNT162b2 or the mRNA-1273 mRNA SARS-CoV-2 vaccine were administered to participants. SARS-CoV-2 spike-specific CD4+ TCR repertoires from before and after mRNA vaccination were compared in COVID-19 convalescent patients and in infection-naive vaccine recipients. In the study, cultures from other donors were sequenced using the Oncomine TCR Beta short-read assay on an Illumina iSeq 100. Altogether, 10 COVID-19 convalescent patients and several SARS-CoV-2-naive healthy vaccine recipients made up the full study.

Here is what the overall study found, with its caveats: Among healthy vaccine recipients, nearly all vaccine-induced clones were SARS-CoV-2 mono-reactive, and just 1 of 255 was cross-reactive with common cold coronaviruses. Only a small number of convalescent patients were included, and no early post-infection timepoints were available, which limited the study. Clones induced by infection and clones induced by vaccination both contracted markedly at late timepoints after vaccination, which fits with T cell responses waning over time.

At the junction V is shortened by 5 bases and J by 0 bases; bases outside the gene matches: 4. Based on the germline V gene, the CDR1 and CDR2 sequences are SGHTA and FQGNSA. The CDR3 spans 15 residues, from the cysteine through the phenylalanine. The DNA shown is the 45-base CDR3, in frame from base 1. The receptor's source is a human donor who received a COVID-19 vaccine. This specimen was CD4+ T cells from PBMCs cultured with HCoV-NL63 spike peptides, taken before COVID-19 vaccination. Reading the label with the study, this specimen's cell subset or site is: HCoV-NL63 spike overlapping peptide pool stimulation. The chain is made from TRBV7-2 and TRBJ1-5; a stretch of 7 junction bases matches TRBD1. The CDR3 reads as follows: CASSTQGYSNQPQHF. The DNA reads as follows: TGTGCCAGCAGCACACAGGGGTATAGCAATCAGCCCCAGCATTTT.